These T cell receptor beta chains were read from a single sample in a study of T cells in Graves' hyperthyroidism and ophthalmopathy. TCRdb ran MiXCR on the multiplex PCR reads and lists one entry per CDR3 protein. Counted here are fewer than 850,000 distinct CDR3 sequences, approximately 15% occurring once; the ten biggest clones make up around 15%. Material: blood. The receptor set was obtained from a man aged 50 or older with Graves' hyperthyroidism. Each CDR3 is given with its conserved first and last residue. A D gene is named only where the DNA matches it firmly. Clone size is given for some rows only: seen once, a few or many times, or a class if the clone is expanded.

D: TRBD1; J: TRBJ1-3; V: TRBV2; size: many; length: 14; CDR3: CASSGQGAGNTIYF; DNA: TGTGCCAGCAGCGGACAGGGGGCTGGAAACACCATATATTTT
D: TRBD1; J: TRBJ1-1; V: TRBV30; size: many; length: 14; CDR3: CAWREGTVNTEAFF; DNA: TGTGCCTGGAGAGAAGGGACAGTTAACACTGAAGCTTTCTTT
D: -; J: TRBJ1-1; V: TRBV10-1; size: many; length: 15; CDR3: CASSESSALNTEAFF; DNA: TGCGCCAGCAGTGAGTCATCGGCATTGAACACTGAAGCTTTCTTT
D: TRBD2; J: TRBJ2-7; V: TRBV20-1; size: -; length: 14; CDR3: CSALGTSGSREQYF; DNA: TGCAGTGCTCTTGGGACTAGCGGGAGTCGCGAGCAGTACTTC
D: -; J: TRBJ1-5; V: TRBV28; size: many; length: 13; CDR3: CASSREGNQPQHF; DNA: TGTGCCAGCAGTCGTGAAGGCAATCAGCCCCAGCATTTT
D: -; J: TRBJ2-7; V: TRBV3-1; size: -; length: 13; CDR3: CASSQVDGYEQYF; DNA: TGTGCCAGCAGCCAAGTTGACGGCTACGAGCAGTACTTC
D: -; J: TRBJ1-4; V: TRBV12-3/TRBV12-4; size: -; length: 15; CDR3: CASSFRAQYQEKLFF; DNA: TGTGCCAGCAGTTTTAGGGCCCAGTATCAAGAAAAACTGTTTTTT
D: -; J: TRBJ1-1; V: TRBV29-1; size: many; length: 11; CDR3: CSATENTEAFF; DNA: TGCAGCGCCACAGAGAACACTGAAGCTTTCTTT
D: TRBD2; J: TRBJ2-3; V: TRBV9; size: few; length: 15; CDR3: CASSVFRGAGDTQYF; DNA: TGTGCCAGCAGCGTCTTTAGGGGAGCGGGGGATACGCAGTATTTT
D: TRBD1; J: TRBJ1-6; V: TRBV12-3/TRBV12-4; size: few; length: 17; CDR3: CASSPGTGSSYNSPLHF; DNA: TGTGCCAGCAGTCCAGGGACAGGGAGCTCCTATAATTCACCCCTCCACTTT
D: TRBD1; J: TRBJ1-4; V: TRBV25-1; size: -; length: 14; CDR3: CASSQTGRSEKLFF; DNA: TGTGCCAGCAGCCAGACAGGGAGGAGTGAAAAACTGTTTTTT
D: -; J: TRBJ1-1; V: TRBV27; size: -; length: 14; CDR3: CASSYRAGQTEAFF; DNA: TGTGCCAGCAGTTATAGGGCAGGGCAAACTGAAGCTTTCTTT
D: -; J: TRBJ1-6; V: TRBV7-2; size: many; length: 16; CDR3: CASSLDSHAPNSPLHF; DNA: TGTGCCAGCAGCTTGGACAGCCACGCGCCTAATTCACCCCTCCACTTT
D: -; J: TRBJ2-4; V: TRBV11-3; size: -; length: 14; CDR3: CASSFSGTENIQYF; DNA: TGTGCCAGCAGCTTCTCCGGGACCGAAAACATTCAGTACTTC
D: TRBD1; J: TRBJ1-1; V: TRBV19; size: -; length: 16; CDR3: CASRGDRGRESTEAFF; DNA: TGTGCCAGTAGAGGGGACAGGGGCCGGGAGTCCACTGAAGCTTTCTTT
D: -; J: TRBJ2-2; V: TRBV7-9; size: many; length: 18; CDR3: CASSPRGGRTANTGELFF; DNA: TGTGCCAGCAGTCCACGAGGGGGGAGGACCGCGAACACCGGGGAGCTGTTTTTT
D: -; J: TRBJ2-7; V: TRBV2; size: -; length: 19; CDR3: CASPETYITNGPVSYEQYF; DNA: TGTGCCAGCCCGGAAACCTACATTACTAATGGCCCCGTTTCCTACGAGCAGTACTTC
D: -; J: TRBJ2-7; V: TRBV6-2/TRBV6-3; size: -; length: 16; CDR3: CASSQLRRTYSYEQYF; DNA: TGTGCCAGCAGTCAGCTGCGACGAACTTACTCCTACGAGCAGTACTTC
D: TRBD2; J: TRBJ2-3; V: TRBV7-2; size: many; length: 16; CDR3: CASRPQAGGMTDTQYF; DNA: TGTGCCAGCAGACCCCAAGCGGGAGGGATGACAGATACGCAGTATTTT
D: TRBD1; J: TRBJ1-5; V: TRBV7-9; size: -; length: 14; CDR3: CASSQTGRNQPQHF; DNA: TGTGCCAGCAGCCAGACAGGGCGAAATCAGCCCCAGCATTTT
D: -; J: TRBJ1-5; V: TRBV19; size: few; length: 14; CDR3: CASTGQGGNQPQHF; DNA: TGTGCCAGTACGGGGCAGGGCGGCAATCAGCCCCAGCATTTT
D: -; J: TRBJ1-2; V: TRBV6-1; size: few; length: 17; CDR3: CASSPYISRASNYGYTF; DNA: TGTGCCAGCAGCCCCTACATATCTAGGGCTTCAAACTATGGCTACACCTTC
D: -; J: TRBJ2-1; V: TRBV11-2; size: many; length: 15; CDR3: CASSLGPGLSNEQFF; DNA: TGTGCCAGCAGCTTAGGCCCGGGGCTGTCCAATGAGCAGTTCTTC
D: TRBD1; J: TRBJ2-1; V: TRBV7-3; size: few; length: 17; CDR3: CASSSQGDSTPHNEQFF; DNA: TGTGCCAGCAGCTCCCAGGGGGACAGTACCCCTCACAATGAGCAGTTCTTC
D: TRBD2; J: TRBJ2-6; V: TRBV28; size: -; length: 16; CDR3: CASSTSGISGANVLTF; DNA: TGTGCCAGCAGTACTAGCGGGATCTCTGGGGCCAACGTCCTGACTTTC
D: TRBD2; J: TRBJ2-1; V: TRBV28; size: many; length: 12; CDR3: CASRELAGEQFF; DNA: TGTGCCAGCAGGGAACTAGCGGGCGAGCAGTTCTTC
D: -; J: TRBJ1-2; V: TRBV4-2; size: once; length: 16; CDR3: CASSQDREGPRYGYTF; DNA: TGTGCCAGCAGCCAAGATAGAGAAGGCCCTAGATATGGCTACACCTTC
D: -; J: TRBJ1-1; V: TRBV27; size: -; length: 14; CDR3: CASSLDGARTEAFF; DNA: TGTGCCAGCAGTTTAGACGGGGCGCGGACTGAAGCTTTCTTT
D: -; J: TRBJ1-5; V: TRBV28; size: -; length: 14; CDR3: CASSLEAATQPQHF; DNA: TGTGCCAGCAGTTTGGAGGCAGCGACTCAGCCCCAGCATTTT
D: TRBD2; J: TRBJ2-3; V: TRBV7-2; size: many; length: 16; CDR3: CASSHHKREIPDTQYF; DNA: TGTGCCAGCAGCCACCACAAGCGGGAGATCCCAGATACGCAGTATTTT
D: -; J: TRBJ2-7; V: TRBV28; size: many; length: 14; CDR3: CASSQKLARGEQYF; DNA: TGTGCCAGCAGCCAAAAGCTAGCGAGGGGCGAGCAGTACTTC
D: TRBD2; J: TRBJ2-7; V: TRBV5-1; size: -; length: 20; CDR3: CASSFERTSGSFPRKYEQYF; DNA: TGCGCCAGCAGCTTTGAACGGACTAGCGGGAGTTTTCCTCGGAAGTACGAGCAGTACTTC
D: -; J: TRBJ1-3; V: TRBV2; size: many; length: 15; CDR3: CASRDGRNSGNTIYF; DNA: TGTGCCAGCAGGGACGGACGGAACTCTGGAAACACCATATATTTT
D: -; J: TRBJ1-5; V: TRBV6-5; size: -; length: 14; CDR3: CASSYSHSNQPQHF; DNA: TGTGCCAGCAGTTACTCGCACAGCAATCAGCCCCAGCATTTT
D: -; J: TRBJ1-2; V: TRBV11-2; size: many; length: 16; CDR3: CASSHLQTAPNYGYTF; DNA: TGTGCCAGCAGCCACTTACAGACAGCGCCTAACTATGGCTACACCTTC
D: -; J: TRBJ2-2; V: TRBV14; size: many; length: 18; CDR3: CASSQDYGTPVNTGELFF; DNA: TGTGCCAGCAGCCAAGATTACGGGACACCCGTCAACACCGGGGAGCTGTTTTTT
D: -; J: TRBJ1-1; V: TRBV19; size: -; length: 14; CDR3: CASSAPQGFTEAFF; DNA: TGTGCCAGTAGTGCCCCGCAGGGGTTCACTGAAGCTTTCTTT
D: TRBD2; J: TRBJ2-1; V: TRBV7-3; size: many; length: 14; CDR3: CASSFSSGSNEQFF; DNA: TGTGCCAGCAGCTTCTCTAGCGGGAGCAATGAGCAGTTCTTC
D: -; J: TRBJ2-1; V: TRBV6-2/TRBV6-3; size: few; length: 16; CDR3: CASSKNRAHHHNEQFF; DNA: TGTGCCAGCAGTAAAAACCGGGCTCACCACCACAATGAGCAGTTCTTC
D: -; J: TRBJ1-6; V: TRBV12-3/TRBV12-4; size: few; length: 11; CDR3: CASSNHTPLHF; DNA: TGTGCCAGTTCAAACCACACACCCCTCCACTTT
D: -; J: TRBJ2-7; V: TRBV10-3; size: few; length: 14; CDR3: CAITRAGNSYEQYF; DNA: TGTGCCATCACACGGGCAGGGAACTCCTACGAGCAGTACTTC
D: TRBD2; J: TRBJ2-1; V: TRBV24-1; size: many; length: 16; CDR3: CATSDLQLAGSNEQFF; DNA: TGTGCCACCAGTGATTTGCAACTAGCGGGCAGCAATGAGCAGTTCTTC
D: -; J: TRBJ2-1; V: TRBV28; size: many; length: 15; CDR3: CASSPSSSSYNEQFF; DNA: TGTGCCAGCAGTCCCTCCTCAAGCTCCTACAATGAGCAGTTCTTC
D: TRBD2; J: TRBJ2-1; V: TRBV7-9; size: -; length: 15; CDR3: CASSSPSGSINEQFF; DNA: TGTGCCAGCAGCTCCCCTAGCGGGAGTATAAATGAGCAGTTCTTC
D: TRBD1; J: TRBJ1-5; V: TRBV18; size: -; length: 17; CDR3: CASSPRERGLSNQPQHF; DNA: TGTGCCAGCTCACCACGGGAAAGGGGGCTGAGCAATCAGCCCCAGCATTTT
D: TRBD1; J: TRBJ2-7; V: TRBV6-5; size: -; length: 15; CDR3: CASSDSGGGSYEQYF; DNA: TGTGCCAGCAGTGACTCAGGGGGCGGAAGCTACGAGCAGTACTTC
D: TRBD2; J: TRBJ2-3; V: TRBV30; size: -; length: 14; CDR3: CARSAGTSANTQYF; DNA: TGTGCCCGGAGCGCTGGGACTAGCGCAAATACGCAGTATTTT
D: TRBD1; J: TRBJ2-1; V: TRBV5-1; size: many; length: 16; CDR3: CASSSKDRVLGDEQFF; DNA: TGCGCCAGCAGCAGTAAGGACAGGGTGCTGGGCGATGAGCAGTTCTTC
D: -; J: TRBJ2-3; V: TRBV5-1; size: many; length: 15; CDR3: CASSSDDTTWDTQYF; DNA: TGCGCCAGCAGCTCGGATGACACCACTTGGGATACGCAGTATTTT
D: -; J: TRBJ2-5; V: TRBV5-1; size: few; length: 15; CDR3: CASSGILSEKETQYF; DNA: TGCGCCAGCAGCGGAATCCTTAGCGAGAAAGAGACCCAGTACTTC
D: TRBD1; J: TRBJ2-4; V: TRBV9; size: few; length: 14; CDR3: CASSPRDRGAIQYF; DNA: TGTGCCAGCAGCCCACGGGACAGGGGAGCCATTCAGTACTTC
D: -; J: TRBJ1-5; V: TRBV15; size: few; length: 15; CDR3: CATSRVYTNLRPQHF; DNA: TGTGCCACCAGCAGAGTCTACACGAACCTCCGGCCCCAGCATTTT
D: TRBD1; J: TRBJ1-1; V: TRBV28; size: many; length: 18; CDR3: CASSILTPWTGENTEAFF; DNA: TGTGCCAGCAGCATATTGACGCCCTGGACAGGTGAGAACACTGAAGCTTTCTTT